This T cell receptor beta chain was sequenced in a study of cytomegalovirus exposure and HLA in healthy donors. Study-level information: Clustering assigned about four fifths of the approximately 430 genotyped donors to the Caucasian-associated ancestry cluster. Findings and limits, study-wide: Across donors, sequencing depth was assumed by presence/absence analyses to be roughly uniform. In a later analysis, productive TCRs from donors in an Asian-associated ancestry cluster reportedly carried fewer N-insertions than the cohort mean. By a later analysis, the bulk of CMV-associated TCR beta chains appeared HLA-restricted.

J lost 5 bases, V lost 5 bases, and 14 bases had no gene match. Germline assignment: CDR1 PRHDT and CDR2 FYEKMQ (reference sequence). The CDR3 length is 16 residues. As concerns this clone: The antigen is not known.

PCR primers comprised 60 Vbeta and 13 Jbeta primers. The protocol was immunoSEQ multiplex PCR, while the TCRdb copy is restricted to in-frame clones and leaves out a portion. The sample yields 150,000 or so clones, approximately 69% seen once. The chain combines TRBV13 with TRBJ1-2, with TRBD1 matching over 7 bases. The sample comprised PBMCs. The receptor was isolated from a man between 25 and 39 years old in good health and CMV-seronegative. The CDR3 sequence: CASSRGGTAAHYGYTF. CDR3 coding DNA: TGTGCCAGCAGCCGGGGGGGGACAGCGGCCCATTATGGCTACACCTTC.